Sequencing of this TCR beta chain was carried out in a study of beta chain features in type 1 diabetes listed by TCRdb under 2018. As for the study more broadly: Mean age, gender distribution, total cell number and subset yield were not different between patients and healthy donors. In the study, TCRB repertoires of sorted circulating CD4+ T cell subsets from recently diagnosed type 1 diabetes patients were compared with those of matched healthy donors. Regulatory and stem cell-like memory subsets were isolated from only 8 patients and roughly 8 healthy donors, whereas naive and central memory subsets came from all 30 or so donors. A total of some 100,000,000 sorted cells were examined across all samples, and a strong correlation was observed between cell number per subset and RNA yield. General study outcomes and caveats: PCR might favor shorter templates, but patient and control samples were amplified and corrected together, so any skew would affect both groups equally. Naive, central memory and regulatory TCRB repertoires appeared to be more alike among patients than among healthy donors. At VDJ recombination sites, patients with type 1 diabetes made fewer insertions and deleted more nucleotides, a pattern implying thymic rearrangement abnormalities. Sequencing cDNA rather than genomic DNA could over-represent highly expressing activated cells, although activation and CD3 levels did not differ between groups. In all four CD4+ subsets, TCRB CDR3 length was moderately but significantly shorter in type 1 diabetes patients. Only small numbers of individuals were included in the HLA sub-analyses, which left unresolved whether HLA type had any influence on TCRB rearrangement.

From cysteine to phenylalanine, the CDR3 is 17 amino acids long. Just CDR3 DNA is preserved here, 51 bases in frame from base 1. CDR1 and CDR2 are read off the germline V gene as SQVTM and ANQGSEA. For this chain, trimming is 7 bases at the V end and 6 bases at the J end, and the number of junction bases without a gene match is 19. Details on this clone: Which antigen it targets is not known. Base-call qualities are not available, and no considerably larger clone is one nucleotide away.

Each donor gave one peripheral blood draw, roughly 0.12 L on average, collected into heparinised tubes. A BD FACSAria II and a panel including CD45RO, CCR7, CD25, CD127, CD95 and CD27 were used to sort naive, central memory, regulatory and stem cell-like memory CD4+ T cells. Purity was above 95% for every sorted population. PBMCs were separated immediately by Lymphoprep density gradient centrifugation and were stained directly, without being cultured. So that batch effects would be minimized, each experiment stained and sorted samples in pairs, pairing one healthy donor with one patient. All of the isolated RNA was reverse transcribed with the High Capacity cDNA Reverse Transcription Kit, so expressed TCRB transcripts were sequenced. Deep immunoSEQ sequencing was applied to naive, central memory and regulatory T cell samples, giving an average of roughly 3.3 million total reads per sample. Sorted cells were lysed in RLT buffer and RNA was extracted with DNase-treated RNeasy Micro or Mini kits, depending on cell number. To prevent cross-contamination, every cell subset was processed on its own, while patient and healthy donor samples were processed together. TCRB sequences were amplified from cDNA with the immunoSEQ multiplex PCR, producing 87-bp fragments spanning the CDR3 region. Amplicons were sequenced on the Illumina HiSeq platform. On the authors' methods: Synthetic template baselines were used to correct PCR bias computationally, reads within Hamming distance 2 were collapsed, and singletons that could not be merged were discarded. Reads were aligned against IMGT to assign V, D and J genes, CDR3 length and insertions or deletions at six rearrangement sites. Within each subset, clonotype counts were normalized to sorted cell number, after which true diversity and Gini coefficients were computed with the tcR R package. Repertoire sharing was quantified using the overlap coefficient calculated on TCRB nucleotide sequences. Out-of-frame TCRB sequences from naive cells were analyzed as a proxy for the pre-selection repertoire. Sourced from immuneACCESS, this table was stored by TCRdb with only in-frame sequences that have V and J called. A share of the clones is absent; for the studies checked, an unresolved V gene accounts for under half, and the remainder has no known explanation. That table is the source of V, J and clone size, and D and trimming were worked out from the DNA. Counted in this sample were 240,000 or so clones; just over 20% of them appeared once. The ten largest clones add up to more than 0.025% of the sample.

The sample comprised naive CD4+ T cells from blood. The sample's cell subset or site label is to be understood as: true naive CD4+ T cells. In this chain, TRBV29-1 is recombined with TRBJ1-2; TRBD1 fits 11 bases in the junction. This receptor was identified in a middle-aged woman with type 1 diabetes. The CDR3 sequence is CSAITTGQGAWWDGYTF. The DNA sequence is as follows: TGCAGCGCCATAACGACTGGACAGGGGGCCTGGTGGGATGGCTACACCTTC.